The next 22 T cell receptor beta chains were all read from a single sample in a study of cytomegalovirus exposure and HLA in healthy donors. Vbeta (60) and Jbeta (13) primers were used in the PCR. TCRdb keeps only in-frame clones here, not all; method: immunoSEQ multiplex PCR. The table includes about 120,000 clones, around three quarters detected once. The specimen sequenced was PBMCs. These receptor sequences come from a man in his forties in good health and CMV-seropositive.

The chain combines TRBV18 with TRBJ2-1; the match to TRBD2 covers 9 bases. CDR3 length: 17 amino acids. With 3 bases clipped from V and 8 bases from J, the junction kept 14 bases outside the gene matches. The V gene's germline CDR1 is KGHSH and CDR2 LQKENI. CDR3 protein: CASSPPRGGGALDEQFF. For the CDR3, the DNA is TGTGCCAGCTCACCCCCACGGGGCGGGGGGGCCCTGGATGAGCAGTTCTTC.

This clone was picked up a small number of times. The rearrangement joins TRBV7-9 to TRBJ1-1; D not resolved. The CDR3 sequence is 13 residues long. CDR1 is SEHNR and CDR2 is FQNEAQ in the germline V gene (reference sequence). Trimming took 2 bases from V and 0 from J, leaving 4 bases between them. CDR3 nucleotides: TGTGCCAGCAGCTTAATAGTGAACACTGAAGCTTTCTTT. This sequence encodes CASSLIVNTEAFF.

By share of the sample, this clone is medium-sized. The CDR3 loop is CASSLASGPGEKLFF. The DNA for the CDR3 is TGCGCCAGCAGCTTGGCCTCCGGTCCGGGTGAAAAACTGTTTTTT. V is TRBV5-1 and J is TRBJ1-4; D gene ambiguous. This CDR3 is built from 15 residues. Germline loops: CDR1 SGHRS, CDR2 YFSETQ. Trimming removed 0 bases at V and 7 bases at J, with 13 bases between. Using reference TRBV5-1 and TRBJ1-4 for the parts outside the CDR3, the full variable domain is KAGVTQTPRYLIKTRGQQVTLSCSPISGHRSVSWYQQTPGQGLQFLFEYFSETQRNKGNFPGRFSGRQFSNSRSEMNVSTLELGDSALYLCASSLASGPGEKLFFGSGTQLSVL.

A word on this clone: One end of the junction is discordant with germline, which a read error may explain. DNA for the CDR3: TGTGCCAGCTCACCAGGGACTGGCCTAGCCAAAAACAGTCAGTACTTC. Amino acid sequence: CASSPGTGLAKNSQYF. The genes are TRBV18 and TRBJ2-4; the D gene is possibly TRBD2 (6 bases). CDR3 length: 16 amino acids. Germline V gene data show CDR1 as KGHSH and CDR2 as LQKENI.

This chain links TRBV18 with TRBJ2-4; D may be TRBD2 (6 bases). Germline loops: CDR1 KGHSH, CDR2 LQKENI. V was cut by 1 base and J by 8 bases, with 9 bases left in between. This CDR3 is 13 amino acids long. The CDR3 reads CASSPLPGDIQYF. As DNA, the CDR3 is TGTGCCAGCTCACCACTACCGGGGGACATTCAGTACTTC.

The chain links TRBV6-6 to TRBJ1-4, with 8 bases fitting TRBD1. With V trimmed by 5 bases and J by 15 bases, 8 bases remained unmatched. The CDR3 spans 12 residues. Germline assignment: CDR1 MNHNY and CDR2 SVGAGI (reference sequence). The CDR3 region is CASSMRTGLLFF. The CDR3 nucleotides read TGTGCCAGCAGTATGAGGACAGGGCTATTGTTTTTT.

For this clone: Because the CDR3 is missing its conserved closing phenylalanine or tryptophan, this is likely a read error. This chain links TRBV5-6 with TRBJ1-1; 11 nucleotides match TRBD1. From germline, CDR1 is SGHDT and CDR2 YYEEEE. V was clipped by 4 bases and J by 5 bases; unmatched bases: 13. The CDR3 is 17 amino acids. CDR3 loop: CASSPARTGGVLTEAFS. For the CDR3, the DNA is TGTGCCAGCAGCCCAGCCAGGACAGGGGGCGTTTTAACTGAAGCTTTCTCT.

The chain uses TRBV7-2 and TRBJ2-3; 8 nucleotides align to TRBD2. CDR3 length: 18 amino acids. Germline trimming cut 8 bases from V and 4 bases from J; bases unmatched to any gene: 20. CDR1 is SGHTA, CDR2 FQGNSA, per germline. The CDR3 is CASHPSTGGRGFADTQYF. CDR3 DNA sequence: TGTGCCAGCCACCCCAGCACGGGGGGGCGTGGTTTCGCAGATACGCAGTATTTT.

This sequence joins TRBV10-3 and TRBJ2-3; 8 bases are a match to TRBD2. The V and J ends lost 9 bases and 4 bases, in that order; junction bases with no gene match: 12. Germline-derived CDR1 and CDR2 are ENHRY and SYGVKD. The CDR3 runs to 15 residues. This CDR3 is CAIRKGLVDPDTQYF. The CDR3 DNA sequence: TGTGCCATAAGGAAGGGACTAGTTGATCCAGATACGCAGTATTTT.

This clone was observed a few times. The gene calls are TRBV4-3 and TRBJ2-3; D is unclear. The CDR3 consists of 15 residues. The germline V and J ends were trimmed by 0 bases and 0 bases, with 7 bases remaining between them. Germline V gene sequence: CDR1 LGHNA, CDR2 YSLEER. The CDR3: CASSQDWRSTDTQYF. CDR3 sequence (DNA): TGCGCCAGCAGCCAAGATTGGCGGAGCACAGATACGCAGTATTTT.

In the case of this clone: The sample carries other DNA sequences with the same CDR3. This chain links TRBV28 with TRBJ2-7; 9 bases match TRBD1. The junction had 5 bases not matched to a gene; V was cut back by 2 bases and J by 3 bases. Germline V gene data show CDR1 as MDHEN and CDR2 as SYDVKM. The CDR3 consists of 15 residues. CDR3 residues: CASSLPGTGLYEQYF. The CDR3 region has the DNA TGTGCCAGCAGTTTACCTGGGACAGGGCTCTACGAGCAGTACTTC.

This rearrangement joins TRBV7-6 to TRBJ1-3; maybe TRBD1 (5 bases). This CDR3 comprises 14 residues. From germline, CDR1 is SGHVS and CDR2 FNYEAQ. Between the trimmed V and J ends, which lost 2 bases and 6 bases, there was a span of 11 bases. Here the CDR3 reads CASSLSWGENTIYF. CDR3 nucleotide sequence: TGTGCCAGCAGCTTATCTTGGGGGGAAAACACCATATATTTT.

The table lists this clone with a few counts. The chain links TRBV5-5 to TRBJ1-3; possible D gene TRBD1, 6 bases. The V and J ends lost 7 bases and 0 bases respectively, with 14 bases between them. From germline, CDR1 is SGHKS and CDR2 YYEKEE (reference sequence). This CDR3 region has 15 residues. CDR3 sequence: CASGRDNLSGNTIYF. DNA of the CDR3: TGTGCCAGCGGAAGGGACAACCTCTCTGGAAACACCATATATTTT.

The J gene is TRBJ2-1, the V gene TRBV7-9; tentative D call: TRBD1 (6 bases). The germline V gene has CDR1 SEHNR and CDR2 FQNEAQ (reference sequence). The germline V and J ends were trimmed by 3 bases and 4 bases, with 16 bases remaining between them. The length of the CDR3 is 16 residues. The CDR3 DNA reads TGTGCCAGCAGCTTTACCGGGACACCGATGTACAATGAGCAGTTCTTC. This encodes CASSFTGTPMYNEQFF.

This chain connects TRBV28 to TRBJ1-5, with a tentative D call TRBD1 (5 bases). The CDR3 extends over 15 amino acids. The germline V gene has CDR1 MDHEN and CDR2 SYDVKM. The V end lost 6 bases, the J end lost 4 bases, and 16 bases lay between the germline ends. CDR3 nucleotide sequence: TGTGCCAGCAGACTCCCCGGGGGGACGAATCAGCCCCAGCATTTT. As protein: CASRLPGGTNQPQHF.

Note on this clone: One end of the junction is discordant with germline, which a read error may explain. The rearrangement uses TRBV4-1 and TRBJ2-7; D gene uncertain. CDR3 length: 15 amino acids. CDR1 is MGHRA and CDR2 is YSYEKL in the germline V gene. The CDR3 loop is CASSQEGGKPYEQYF. The CDR3 DNA sequence: TGCGCCAGCAGTCAAGAAGGCGGCAAACCCTACGAGCAGTACTTC.

A note on this clone: The identical CDR3 is also encoded by other nucleotide sequences in the sample. The V call is TRBV20-1, the J call TRBJ1-4; D not resolved. Germline-derived CDR1 and CDR2 are DFQATT and SNEGSKA (reference sequence). V lost 5 bases to trimming and J lost 7 bases, with 8 bases between them. The CDR3 sequence is 11 residues long. The DNA of the CDR3 is TGCAGTGCTGGCCAGTCTGAAAAACTGTTTTTT. Translated: CSAGQSEKLFF.

The rearrangement uses TRBV4-1 and TRBJ1-4; the D gene is possibly TRBD1 (6 bases). Trimming left V 6 bases short and J 7 bases short, with 12 bases between. The germline V gene has CDR1 MGHRA and CDR2 YSYEKL. The CDR3 is 13 residues long. CDR3 bases: TGCGCCAGCAGTCCCGAGGGGGTTGAAAAACTGTTTTTT. Its translation: CASSPEGVEKLFF.

The rearrangement uses TRBV7-2 and TRBJ1-1; 7 bases agree with TRBD1. The junction had 5 bases not matched to a gene; V was cut back by 4 bases and J by 0 bases. The CDR3 contains 15 residues. CDR1 is SGHTA, CDR2 FQGNSA, per germline. The CDR3 coding sequence is TGTGCCAGCAGCTCCCGACAGGGAATGAACACTGAAGCTTTCTTT. Its translation is CASSSRQGMNTEAFF.

There are a few counts of this clone. The chain links TRBV5-1 to TRBJ1-2; 8 nucleotides agree with TRBD1. This CDR3 has 15 residues. The junction had 6 bases not matched to a gene; V was cut back by 3 bases and J by 2 bases. CDR1 is SGHRS and CDR2 is YFSETQ in the germline V gene. CDR3 sequence (DNA): TGCGCCAGCAGCTATTTGGGACAGGAGAACTATGGCTACACCTTC. It is translated as CASSYLGQENYGYTF.

The rearrangement joins TRBV4-3 to TRBJ1-6, with 7 bases aligning to TRBD1. The germline V gene encodes CDR1 LGHNA and CDR2 YSLEER. Trimming removed 4 bases from V and 9 bases from J; junction bases left unmatched: 9. This CDR3 has 15 amino acids. CDR3 nucleotide sequence: TGCGCCAGCAGCCCTAGACAGGGTTTTAGTTCACCCCTCCACTTT. This translates into CASSPRQGFSSPLHF.

CDR3 nucleotide sequence: TGTGCCAGCAGCTTAGCCGTAGGGACAGGGGAGGCTGAAGCTTTCTTT. Protein product: CASSLAVGTGEAEAFF. The chain links TRBV7-6 to TRBJ1-1; 10 bases map to TRBD1. The length of the CDR3 is 16 residues. The V segment lost 0 bases and the J segment 6 bases; nucleotides outside the gene matches: 7. CDR1 is SGHVS, CDR2 FNYEAQ, per germline.